The T cell receptor (beta chain) described here comes from a study of blood T cell repertoires in COVID-19. Across the whole study: Sites in the United States, Italy and Spain provided acute and convalescent COVID-19 samples. The analysed material was cDNA or gDNA that came from T cells, B-cell-depleted T cells, or PBMCs.

In the original analysis: Reference gene primers were amplified, and this amplification served to estimate nucleated cell counts. TCRdb's copy holds only in-frame clones and misses some; the assay was immunoSEQ multiplex PCR. V and J calls and clone size follow that table, whereas D and trimming were derived from the DNA. The sample contains hundreds of thousands of clones, 86% of which appear only once. The CDR3 runs 15 residues. After removal of 4 bases from V and 3 bases from J, the junction contained 7 bases not matched to a gene. Germline V gene sequence: CDR1 MNHEY, CDR2 SVGAGI. The chain links TRBV6-5 to TRBJ2-7; 9 bases match TRBD1. This receptor was taken from a woman under 40 with active or convalescent COVID-19. The sequenced material came from peripheral blood. CDR3 residues: CASSLSGTGSYEQYF. CDR3 nucleotides: TGTGCCAGCAGTTTGTCCGGGACAGGGAGCTACGAGCAGTACTTC.